The sequence of this T cell receptor (beta chain) was determined in a study of cytomegalovirus exposure and HLA in healthy donors. CDR1 is MNHNY and CDR2 is SVGAGI in the germline V gene (reference sequence). This CDR3 region has 16 residues. V shed 7 bases and J shed 0 bases, with 19 bases lying between them. The PCR was carried out with 60 Vbeta primers and 13 Jbeta primers. This table comes from immunoSEQ multiplex PCR, and its TCRdb copy is limited to in-frame clones, with some not included. Of about 180,000 clones listed, around 80% are singletons. Study findings and constraints: Per published reports, the classifier diagnosed cytomegalovirus status with high specificity and sensitivity. Indistinguishable V segments, including TRBV6-2 and TRBV6-3, were excluded. In a later analysis, TCR beta V- and J-gene trimming showed a link to a missense DCLRE1C variant.

With regard to this clone: What it binds is unknown.

The chain uses TRBV6-6 and TRBJ2-7; D possibly corresponds to TRBD2 (5 bases). This clonotype was sampled from a woman aged 40-49 years in good health and CMV-seronegative. Source material: PBMCs. For the CDR3, the DNA is TGTGCCAGCACCCTCCAACGCGCGACTACCTCCTACGAGCAGTACTTC. Amino acids: CASTLQRATTSYEQYF.